These T cell receptor beta chains were read from a single sample in a study of response to subunit inactivated influenza vaccine. TCRdb called the RT-PCR reads again in MiXCR, with one record for every CDR3 protein. The table lists about 540,000 distinct CDR3 sequences, under 25% of them singletons, with 2.8% in the top ten. The data also belong to a second study, concerning T cells expressing NK-cell markers.

The sequences come from CD4+ T cells sorted from PBMCs, collected approximately 13 days after vaccination. These receptor sequences come from a man in his forties or fifties who received an inactivated influenza vaccine. Both conserved end residues are part of each CDR3. A D gene is named only where the DNA matches it firmly. Size is omitted from some rows. Given values are once, few, many or a class for expanded clones.

TRBV7-3	-	TRBJ2-3	TRBD2	CASSLTSAGGLDTQYF	TGTGCCAGCAGCTTAACCTCAGCGGGAGGATTAGATACGCAGTATTTT
TRBV20-1	-	TRBJ1-5	-	CSAHSTGNQPQHF	TGCAGTGCGCACTCGACGGGCAATCAGCCCCAGCATTTT
TRBV7-9	many	TRBJ2-2	-	CASSLVAGTNTGELFF	TGTGCCAGCAGCTTAGTCGCGGGAACGAACACCGGGGAGCTGTTTTTT
TRBV6-5	-	TRBJ2-1	TRBD2	CASSYSGTSGVSSYNEQFF	TGTGCCAGCAGTTACTCAGGGACTAGCGGGGTCAGCTCCTACAATGAGCAGTTCTTC
TRBV14	few	TRBJ2-1	-	CASSPRVGTFAGNEQFF	TGTGCCAGCAGCCCTCGAGTAGGAACGTTCGCGGGGAATGAGCAGTTCTTC
TRBV6-1	-	TRBJ2-7	TRBD1	CASSGDRARSYEQYF	TGTGCCAGCAGTGGGGACAGGGCCCGATCCTACGAGCAGTACTTC
TRBV5-1	-	TRBJ1-1	-	CASSKGVNTEAFF	TGCGCCAGCAGCAAAGGAGTGAACACTGAAGCTTTCTTT
TRBV11-2	-	TRBJ2-5	-	CASSVVETQYF	TGTGCCAGCAGCGTTGTGGAGACCCAGTACTTC
TRBV11-2	few	TRBJ1-1	-	CASSLSHGAHEEAFF	TGTGCCAGCAGCTTAAGTCACGGGGCTCACGAGGAAGCTTTCTTT
TRBV6-2/TRBV6-3	-	TRBJ2-7	-	CASSKRNSRSSYEQYF	TGTGCCAGCAGTAAGAGAAATAGCAGGAGCTCCTACGAGCAGTACTTC
TRBV29-1	few	TRBJ2-5	TRBD1	CSVEGWDRGFSETQYF	TGCAGCGTTGAAGGGTGGGACAGGGGGTTTTCAGAGACCCAGTACTTC
TRBV10-3	-	TRBJ2-7	-	CAISKDSSYEQYF	TGTGCCATCAGCAAGGACTCAAGCTACGAGCAGTACTTC
TRBV6-2/TRBV6-3	-	TRBJ1-5	-	CASSPEGWQPQHF	TGTGCCAGCAGCCCTGAGGGCTGGCAGCCCCAGCATTTT
TRBV6-5	few	TRBJ1-3	-	CASSSLFGNTIYF	TGTGCCAGCAGTTCCCTCTTTGGAAACACCATATATTTT
TRBV29-1	few	TRBJ2-4	TRBD1	CSVGPGQTNIQYF	TGCAGCGTTGGTCCGGGACAGACAAACATTCAGTACTTC
TRBV20-1	-	TRBJ2-3	TRBD2	CSTERGGTDTQYF	TGCAGTACCGAACGGGGGGGCACAGATACGCAGTATTTT
TRBV20-1	many	TRBJ2-6	-	CSASAPISGPRQRSGANVLTF	TGCAGTGCTAGCGCCCCGATATCCGGGCCCCGCCAGAGGTCTGGGGCCAACGTCCTGACTTTC
TRBV4-3	many	TRBJ1-6	-	CASSQEAAGKNSPLHF	TGCGCCAGCAGCCAAGAGGCGGCAGGCAAGAATTCACCCCTCCACTTT
TRBV6-6	-	TRBJ2-7	-	CASTRGQNYEQYF	TGTGCCAGCACCCGAGGACAGAACTACGAGCAGTACTTC
TRBV11-2	-	TRBJ1-1	-	CASSLSEVGTEAFF	TGTGCCAGCAGCTTATCGGAGGTGGGCACTGAAGCTTTCTTT
TRBV7-2	-	TRBJ1-2	-	CASRTPANYGYTF	TGTGCCAGCAGGACCCCTGCTAACTATGGCTACACCTTC
TRBV3-1	-	TRBJ2-1	TRBD2	CAVRGGNEQFF	TGTGCCGTCCGCGGGGGAAATGAGCAGTTCTTC
TRBV4-3	few	TRBJ1-5	TRBD1	CASSQDLGRGRSQPQHF	TGCGCCAGCAGCCAAGATCTCGGCAGGGGGCGAAGTCAGCCCCAGCATTTT
TRBV7-2	-	TRBJ2-2	-	CASRKGSAGELFF	TGTGCCAGCAGAAAGGGCTCGGCCGGGGAGCTGTTTTTT
TRBV15	few	TRBJ1-1	TRBD1	CATSGLGTGGWRNTEAFF	TGTGCCACCAGCGGATTGGGGACAGGGGGCTGGAGGAACACTGAAGCTTTCTTT
TRBV9	-	TRBJ2-7	-	CASSSDVAYEQYF	TGTGCCAGCAGCTCGGACGTAGCCTACGAGCAGTACTTC
TRBV12-3/TRBV12-4	few	TRBJ1-6	-	CASSFQGISPLHF	TGTGCCAGCAGTTTCCAGGGGATTTCACCCCTCCACTTT
TRBV4-3	-	TRBJ1-5	-	CASSQDLWGNQPQHF	TGCGCCAGCAGCCAAGATCTTTGGGGGAATCAGCCCCAGCATTTT
TRBV6-2/TRBV6-3	-	TRBJ1-1	-	CASRTRGGAGEAFF	TGTGCCAGCAGGACCCGGGGGGGGGCGGGCGAAGCTTTCTTT